This T cell receptor beta chain comes out of a study of T cells in Graves' hyperthyroidism and ophthalmopathy. Overall study context: Peripheral blood specimens were obtained at initial diagnosis, prior to any treatment.

Amplification of TCR beta CDR3 regions was performed using RNA transcripts as template. Initially, a first-round RT-PCR of the TCR CDR3 employed the HTBI primer set. From the multiplex PCR reads, TCRdb called clonotypes with MiXCR, one entry per CDR3 protein. The sample contains 350,000 to 450,000 distinct CDR3 sequences, more than 13% of which appear only once. Germline-derived CDR1 and CDR2 are KGHSH and LQKENI. V dropped 6 bases and J dropped 2 bases, with 19 bases sitting between them. The CDR3 spans 16 residues. A few counts support this clonotype. This clonotype was sampled from a man aged 50 or older with Graves' ophthalmopathy. The sample was blood. The chain carries TRBV18 and TRBJ1-1; no clear D gene. The CDR3 region has the DNA TGTGCCAGCTCCCCTGGTGCCCGGGTGTCTAACACTGAAGCTTTCTTT. This sequence encodes CASSPGARVSNTEAFF.